This T cell receptor beta chain was identified during a study of neurological immune-mediated disorders (dated by TCRdb to 2018 to 2020). For the wider study: Among the approximately 34 multiple sclerosis patients, relapsing-remitting MS accounted for around 30 and secondary progressive MS accounted for 3. Of the approximately 66 subjects in the cohort, about 14 were HAM/TSP patients, some 34 were multiple sclerosis patients, and 20 were healthy controls. The 90 to 120 TCR-beta libraries covered PBMC samples along with longitudinal samples, technical triplicates, and paired sorted CD4+ and CD8+ T-cell subsets. The study compared peripheral blood TCR-beta repertoires of HTLV-I-associated myelopathy (HAM/TSP) patients, multiple sclerosis patients and healthy controls using UMI-based sequencing.

cDNA was synthesized by template-switch 5'RACE using a primer carrying a 10-nucleotide random unique molecular identifier by which each TCR transcript was tagged. Over 200 million TCR-beta sequences, covering 15-18 subjects, were produced in each sequencing run. The RNeasy kit was used for extraction of total RNA. TCR-beta VDJ regions were amplified with primers for the TCR constant region and the 5'RACE anchor, using the KAPA Real-time Library Amplification kit. Sample indexes and Illumina adaptors were added in a first PCR, after which library yield was increased in a second PCR. After Ampure bead purification, the TCR product of roughly 650 bp was size-selected on a 2% E-gel SizeSelection system. Library quality was checked on a Bioanalyzer, concentration was measured with Qubit, and libraries were quantified with the Kapa Library Quantification kit before pooling. Libraries were sequenced paired-end 2 x 150 bp on an Illumina HiSeq 2500. To increase sequence diversity, about 25-30% phiX was spiked into each library pool. On the authors' methods: Quality-filtered reads were processed with the UMI-based MiGEC pipeline, and over 80% of raw TCR sequences were removed by the MiGEC pipeline during error correction. IMGT germline references were used for alignment of VDJ genes, and clonotypes were defined by a unique CDR3 amino acid sequence together with V-J genes. Clonal expansion, Shannon diversity, and CDR3 relatedness (CalcPairwiseDistances, ClusterSamples) were evaluated with VDJtools, and phylogenetic trees were built with CLCbio workbench. Using coefficient-of-variation modelling across technical triplicates, the study counted a clone as expanded if it had at least 8 unique UMIs. The public reads were quality trimmed at Q25 with fastp and then assembled into clones with MiXCR by TCRdb, keeping productive beta chains. Rows are combined by CDR3 protein, so each entry shows the most common genes and DNA. What appears here as the V and J calls and clone size reflects TCRdb's work, not the paper's. Within this sample are around 25,000 distinct CDR3 sequences, with 2% to 2.5% of them counted one time only. The biggest ten clones account for roughly 2.1% of the sample.

This clonotype was detected ten times or more. Its antigen specificity is not known. No base quality values were provided; no much bigger clone lies one nucleotide off. The germline V and J ends show losses of 5 bases and 1 base respectively, and no gene match explains 2 bases of the junction. CDR1 MNHEY and CDR2 SMNVEV are derived from the germline V gene (reference sequence). Inclusive of the bounding cysteine and phenylalanine, the CDR3 is 13 residues long. Of the read, only the CDR3 DNA is kept; its 39 bases are in frame from base 1. Results and caveats for the whole study, not just this receptor: In a phylogenetic analysis, the repertoires of 18 out of 34 MS patients fell into a single cluster of related CDR3 sequences, pointing to a possible signature at the repertoire level. The highest TCR clonal expansion was observed in HAM/TSP patients, whereas the lowest was observed in MS patients, even when compared with healthy controls. No identical CDR3 amino acid sequences were found to be shared among expanded clones across subjects, suggesting that TCR-beta repertoires were private in all groups. The MS cluster was not associated with any clinical or MRI features, and the authors stated that larger cohorts are needed.

Libraries from unsorted PBMCs were made from 2 million PBMCs kept in RNAlater at -80 degrees C until RNA extraction. The multiple sclerosis patients were enrolled in a US clinical protocol that evaluated disease progression with magnetic resonance imaging. Peripheral blood was subjected to Ficoll-Hypaque density gradient centrifugation to isolate PBMCs, which were then cryopreserved in liquid nitrogen. This TCR was recovered from a woman in her forties or fifties with multiple sclerosis. The sequence links TRBV27 to TRBJ2-7; TRBD1 agrees with 7 junctional bases. Sequencing used PBMCs. The CDR3 region has the sequence CASSPTGSYEQYF. In nucleotides, the sequence is TGTGCCAGCAGTCCGACAGGGTCCTACGAGCAGTACTTC.